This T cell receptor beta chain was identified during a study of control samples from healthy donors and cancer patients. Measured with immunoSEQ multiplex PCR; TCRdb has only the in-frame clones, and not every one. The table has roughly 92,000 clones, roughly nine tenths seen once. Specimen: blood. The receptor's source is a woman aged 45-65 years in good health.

DNA for the CDR3: TGTGCCAGCAGACCCACCGGGACCCAGGGAGGCTACACCTTC. Protein sequence: CASRPTGTQGGYTF. The V call is TRBV7-2, the J call TRBJ1-2; a weak D match, TRBD1 (5 bases). The CDR3 covers 14 residues. The V end lost 6 bases, the J end lost 8 bases, and 19 bases lay between the germline ends. Per the germline V gene, CDR1 is SGHTA and CDR2 is FQGNSA.